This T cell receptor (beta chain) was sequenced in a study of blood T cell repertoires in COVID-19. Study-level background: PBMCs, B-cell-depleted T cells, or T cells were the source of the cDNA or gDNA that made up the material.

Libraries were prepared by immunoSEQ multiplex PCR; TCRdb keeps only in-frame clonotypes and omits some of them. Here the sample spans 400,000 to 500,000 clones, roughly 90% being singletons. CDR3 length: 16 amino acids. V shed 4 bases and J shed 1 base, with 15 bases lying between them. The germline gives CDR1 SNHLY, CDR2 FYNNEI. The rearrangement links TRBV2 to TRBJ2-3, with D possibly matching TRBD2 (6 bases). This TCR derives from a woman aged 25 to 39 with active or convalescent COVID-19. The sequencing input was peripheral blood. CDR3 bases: TGTGCCAGCAGTGTCCGAGGGTGGGGGGGCACAGATACGCAGTATTTT. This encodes CASSVRGWGGTDTQYF.